One T cell receptor beta chain is described in this entry. The data derive from a study of OX40 agonist ivuxolimab in advanced cancers. TCRdb keeps only in-frame clones here, not all; method: immunoSEQ multiplex PCR. Among 55,000 to 90,000 clones, roughly 89% were seen once, and the ten largest hold more than 2.5%. The CDR3 consists of 17 residues. The V end lost 3 bases, the J end lost 4 bases, and 19 bases lay between the germline ends. Germline loops: CDR1 SGHRS, CDR2 YFSETQ. The sequence came from an adult with an advanced solid tumor such as melanoma, head and neck, liver or kidney cancer. Here the sequenced sample was CD4+ or CD8+ T cells sorted from blood, taken in a trial of the OX40 agonist ivuxolimab. The chain has TRBV5-1 and TRBJ2-2, with a possible D match to TRBD1 (6 bases). Written as DNA, the CDR3 is TGCGCCAGCAGCTCAGGGGCTGACAGTCAAGGCACCGGGGAGCTGTTTTTT. This sequence encodes CASSSGADSQGTGELFF.